The 8 T cell receptor beta chains in this list originate from one sample, sequenced in a study of cytotoxic CD8 clonotypes in ibrutinib-treated CLL. Using immunoSEQ multiplex PCR, the repertoire was profiled, and TCRdb retains in-frame clones only, with some absent. The table has about 200,000 clones, about four fifths seen once. The starting material was PBMCs, obtained after 12 months of ibrutinib treatment. The receptors were gathered from a human donor with chronic lymphocytic leukemia.

The rearrangement joins TRBV4-1 to TRBJ1-5; D is unclear. The CDR3 sequence is 14 residues long. CDR1 MGHRA and CDR2 YSYEKL come from the germline V gene. The V end was cut by 6 bases, the J end by 1 base, with 10 bases between. Here the CDR3 DNA reads TGCGCCAGCAGTTGGCCAGCCAGCAATCAGCCCCAGCATTTT. Translating it yields CASSWPASNQPQHF.

This clone was observed a few times. This chain links TRBV28 with TRBJ1-2, with unresolved D. CDR1 and CDR2 (germline): MDHEN, SYDVKM. V was trimmed by 2 bases and J by 7 bases, leaving 17 bases between them. There are 15 residues in the CDR3. CDR3 loop: CASSLVGVRRGGYTF. Written as DNA, the CDR3 is TGTGCCAGCAGTTTAGTTGGGGTTCGTAGAGGTGGCTACACCTTC.

A few counts support this clone. The J gene is TRBJ2-3, the V gene TRBV28; no reliable D call. The CDR3 contains 11 residues. V lost 6 bases, J lost 10 bases, and 11 bases lay in between. Germline CDR1 is MDHEN and CDR2 is SYDVKM. The CDR3 spells CASSIGLAQYF. For the CDR3, the DNA is TGTGCCAGCAGCATTGGGTTGGCGCAGTATTTT. The complete variable domain, with remaining parts taken from reference TRBV28 and TRBJ2-3, reads DVKVTQSSRYLVKRTGEKVFLECVQDMDHENMFWYRQDPGLGLRLIYFSYDVKMKEKGDIPEGYSVSREKKERFSLILESASTNQTSMYLCASSIGLAQYFGPGTRLTVL.

The V and J genes are TRBV5-6 and TRBJ2-3; D remains unclear. The CDR3 is made up of 15 amino acids. V lost 0 bases, J lost 4 bases, and 12 bases lay in between. CDR1 SGHDT and CDR2 YYEEEE come from the germline V gene. The CDR3 DNA reads TGTGCCAGCAGCTTGGCCGGCCGGGTAGCAGATACGCAGTATTTT. Translating it yields CASSLAGRVADTQYF.

For this clone: The sample holds other DNA sequences that translate to the same CDR3. The V and J genes are TRBV10-2 and TRBJ2-7; 14 nucleotides align to TRBD2. J lost 2 bases, V lost 7 bases, and 4 bases had no gene match. Germline CDR1 is WSHSY and CDR2 is SAAADI. This CDR3 region has 15 residues. The DNA for the CDR3 is TGCGCCAGCAACCCGGGACTAGCGGGAGCCTACGAGCAGTACTTC. This gives the protein CASNPGLAGAYEQYF.

The V call is TRBV2, the J call TRBJ2-2; D is undetermined. Trimming stripped 5 bases from V and 5 bases from J, with 12 bases between. The germline V gene encodes CDR1 SNHLY and CDR2 FYNNEI. This CDR3 is built from 14 residues. The CDR3 DNA follows: TGTGCCAGCAGTTGGGCCAGCACAACCGGGGAGCTGTTTTTT. It codes for CASSWASTTGELFF. Full variable domain (remainder filled in from reference TRBV2 and TRBJ2-2): EPEVTQTPSHQVTQMGQEVILRCVPISNHLYFYWYRQILGQKVEFLVSFYNNEISEKSEIFDDQFSVERPDGSNFTLKIRSTKLEDSAMYFCASSWASTTGELFFGEGSRLTVL.

The rearrangement joins TRBV9 to TRBJ2-5; no clear D. The germline V and J ends were trimmed by 0 bases and 1 base, with 4 bases remaining between them. This CDR3 region has 13 residues. Germline V lookup: CDR1 SGDLS, CDR2 YYNGEE. The chain's CDR3 is CASSVASQETQYF. The DNA for the CDR3 is TGTGCCAGCAGCGTAGCTAGCCAAGAGACCCAGTACTTC.

CDR3 in DNA: TGCGCCAGCAGCCCCTTAGACAGGGGAGGGAGCAATCAGCCCCAGCATTTT. Translation gives CASSPLDRGGSNQPQHF. The chain recombines TRBV4-1 with TRBJ1-5; 8 nucleotides agree with TRBD1. The CDR3 has 17 amino acids. Germline-derived CDR1 and CDR2 are MGHRA and YSYEKL. The V gene end was trimmed by 4 bases and the J gene end by 1 base; junction bases not matched to a gene: 9.